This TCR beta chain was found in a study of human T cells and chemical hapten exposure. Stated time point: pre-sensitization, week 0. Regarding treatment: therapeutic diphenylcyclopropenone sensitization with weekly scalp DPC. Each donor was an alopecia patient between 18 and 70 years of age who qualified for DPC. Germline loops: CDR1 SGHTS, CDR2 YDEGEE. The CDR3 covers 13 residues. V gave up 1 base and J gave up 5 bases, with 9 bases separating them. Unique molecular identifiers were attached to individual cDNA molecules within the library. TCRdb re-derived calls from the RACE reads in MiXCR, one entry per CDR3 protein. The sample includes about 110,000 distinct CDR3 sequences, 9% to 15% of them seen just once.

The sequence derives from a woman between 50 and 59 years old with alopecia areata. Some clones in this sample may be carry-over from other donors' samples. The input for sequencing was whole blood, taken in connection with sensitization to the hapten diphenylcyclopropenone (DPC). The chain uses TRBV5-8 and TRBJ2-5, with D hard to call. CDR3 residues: CASSLISLETQYF. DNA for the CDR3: TGTGCCAGCAGCTTGATTAGCTTGGAGACCCAGTACTTC.